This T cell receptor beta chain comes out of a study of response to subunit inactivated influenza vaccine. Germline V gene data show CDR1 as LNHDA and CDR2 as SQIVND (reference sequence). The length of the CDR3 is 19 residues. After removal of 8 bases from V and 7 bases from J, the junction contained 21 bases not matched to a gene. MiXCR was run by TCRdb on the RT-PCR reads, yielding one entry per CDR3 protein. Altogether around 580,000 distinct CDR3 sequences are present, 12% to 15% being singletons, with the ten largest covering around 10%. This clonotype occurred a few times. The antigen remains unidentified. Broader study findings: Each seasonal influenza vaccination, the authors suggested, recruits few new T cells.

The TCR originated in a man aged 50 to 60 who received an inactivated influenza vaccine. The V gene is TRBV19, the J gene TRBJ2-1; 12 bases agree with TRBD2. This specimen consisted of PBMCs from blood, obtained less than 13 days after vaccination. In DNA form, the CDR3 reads TGTGCCAGTCGGTCGTGGCTACCGACTAGCGGGAGTTTTATGAATGAGCAGTTCTTC. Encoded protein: CASRSWLPTSGSFMNEQFF.